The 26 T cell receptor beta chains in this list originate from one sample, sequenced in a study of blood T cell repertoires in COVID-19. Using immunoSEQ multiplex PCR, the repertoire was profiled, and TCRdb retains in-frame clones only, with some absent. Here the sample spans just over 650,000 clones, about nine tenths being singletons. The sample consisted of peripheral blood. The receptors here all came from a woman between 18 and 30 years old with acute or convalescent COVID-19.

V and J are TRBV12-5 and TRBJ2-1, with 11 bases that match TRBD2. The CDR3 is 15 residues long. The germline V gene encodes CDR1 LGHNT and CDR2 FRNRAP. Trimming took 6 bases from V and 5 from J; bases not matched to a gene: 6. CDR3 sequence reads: CASGPGLAGNNEQFF. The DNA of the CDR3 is TGTGCTAGTGGCCCCGGACTAGCGGGTAACAATGAGCAGTTCTTC.

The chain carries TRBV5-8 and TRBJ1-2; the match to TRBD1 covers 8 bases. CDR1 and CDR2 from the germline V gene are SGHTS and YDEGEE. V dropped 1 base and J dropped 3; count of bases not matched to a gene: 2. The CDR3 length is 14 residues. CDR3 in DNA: TGTGCCAGCAGCTTGTCAGGGGGCGACTATGGCTACACCTTC. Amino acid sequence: CASSLSGGDYGYTF.

CDR3 coding DNA: TGTGCCAGCAGCCTTGGACAGGGGGTAACTGAAGCTTTCTTT. Protein sequence: CASSLGQGVTEAFF. The J gene is TRBJ1-1, the V gene TRBV7-9, with 10 bases lining up with TRBD1. V shed 5 bases, J shed 5 bases, and the junction held 5 bases outside the gene matches. This CDR3 comprises 14 residues. Germline V gene lookup returns CDR1 SEHNR and CDR2 FQNEAQ (reference sequence).

For the CDR3, the DNA is TGTGCCATCAGCCTAAAGGGACAGAATCACTATGGCTACACCTTC. It codes for CAISLKGQNHYGYTF. This sequence joins TRBV10-3 and TRBJ1-2, with TRBD1 identical over 7 bases. V shed 6 bases and J 3 bases; nucleotides not matched to a gene: 10. Germline values: CDR1 ENHRY, CDR2 SYGVKD. The CDR3 is 15 amino acids.

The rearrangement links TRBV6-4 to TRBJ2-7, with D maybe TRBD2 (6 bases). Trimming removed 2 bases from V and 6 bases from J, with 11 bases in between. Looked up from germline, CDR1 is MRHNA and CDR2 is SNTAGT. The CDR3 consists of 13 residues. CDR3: CASSDTETSEQYF. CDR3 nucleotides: TGTGCCAGCAGTGACACGGAGACTAGCGAGCAGTACTTC.

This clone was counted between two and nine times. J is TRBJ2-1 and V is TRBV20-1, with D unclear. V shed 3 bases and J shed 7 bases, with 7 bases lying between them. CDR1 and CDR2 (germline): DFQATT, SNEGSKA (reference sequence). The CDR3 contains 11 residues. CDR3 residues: CSASSGNEQFF. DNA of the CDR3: TGCAGTGCTAGTTCCGGGAATGAGCAGTTCTTC.

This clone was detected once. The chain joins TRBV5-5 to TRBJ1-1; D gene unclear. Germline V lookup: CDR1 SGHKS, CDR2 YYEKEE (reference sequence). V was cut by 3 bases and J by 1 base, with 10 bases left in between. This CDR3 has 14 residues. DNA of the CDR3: TGTGCCAGCAGCTCCCATGGGAGGAACACTGAAGCTTTCTTT. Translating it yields CASSSHGRNTEAFF.

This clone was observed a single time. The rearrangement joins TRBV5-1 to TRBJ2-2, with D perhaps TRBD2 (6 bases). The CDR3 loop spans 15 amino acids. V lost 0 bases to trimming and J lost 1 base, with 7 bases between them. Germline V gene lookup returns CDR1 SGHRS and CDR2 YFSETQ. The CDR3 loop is CASSLGRVNTGELFF. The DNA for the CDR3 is TGCGCCAGCAGCTTGGGGAGGGTGAACACCGGGGAGCTGTTTTTT.

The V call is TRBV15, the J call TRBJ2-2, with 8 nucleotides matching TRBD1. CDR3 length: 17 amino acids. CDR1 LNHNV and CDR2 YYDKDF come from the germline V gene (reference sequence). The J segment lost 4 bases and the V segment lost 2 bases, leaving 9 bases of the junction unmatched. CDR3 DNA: TGTGCCACCAGCAGAAAAAAGGGCCAGGGGGCCACCGGGGAGCTGTTTTTT. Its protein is CATSRKKGQGATGELFF.

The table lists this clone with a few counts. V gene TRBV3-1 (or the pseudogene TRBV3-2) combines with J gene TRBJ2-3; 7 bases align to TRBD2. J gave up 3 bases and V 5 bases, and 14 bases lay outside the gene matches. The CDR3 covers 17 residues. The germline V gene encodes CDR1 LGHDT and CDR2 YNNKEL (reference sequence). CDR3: CASSSDLAAFGTDTQYF. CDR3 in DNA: TGTGCCAGCAGCTCAGACCTAGCGGCGTTTGGAACAGATACGCAGTATTTT.

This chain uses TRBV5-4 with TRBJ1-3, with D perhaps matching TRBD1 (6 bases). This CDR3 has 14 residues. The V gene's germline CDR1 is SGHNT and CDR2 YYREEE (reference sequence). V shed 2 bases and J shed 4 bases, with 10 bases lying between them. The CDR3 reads CASSFWGRGNTIYF. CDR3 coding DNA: TGTGCCAGCAGCTTCTGGGGGCGCGGAAACACCATATATTTT.

The CDR3 nucleotides read TGTGCCAGCAGTTACTCTGGCAGGAACACTGAAGCTTTCTTT. It specifies CASSYSGRNTEAFF. The chain couples TRBV6-5 to TRBJ1-1; D not resolved. CDR1 and CDR2 (germline): MNHEY, SVGAGI. The V and J ends lost 0 bases and 1 base respectively, with 6 bases between them. This CDR3 is built from 14 residues.

The CDR3 loop reads CASSFHPPGQGAKLDTIYF. The CDR3 DNA follows: TGCGCCAGCAGCTTCCACCCACCGGGACAGGGGGCTAAGCTGGACACCATATATTTT. The rearrangement uses TRBV5-1 and TRBJ1-3; 12 bases map to TRBD1. J gave up 8 bases and V 2 bases, and 17 bases lay outside the gene matches. The CDR3 runs to 19 residues. CDR1 and CDR2 (germline): SGHRS, YFSETQ.

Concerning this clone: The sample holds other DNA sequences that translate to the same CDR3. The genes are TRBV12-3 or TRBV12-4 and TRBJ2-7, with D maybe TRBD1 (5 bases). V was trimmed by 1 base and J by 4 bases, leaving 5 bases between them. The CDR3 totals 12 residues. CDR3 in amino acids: CASSLDRYEQYF. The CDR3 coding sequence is TGTGCCAGCAGTTTAGACAGGTACGAGCAGTACTTC.

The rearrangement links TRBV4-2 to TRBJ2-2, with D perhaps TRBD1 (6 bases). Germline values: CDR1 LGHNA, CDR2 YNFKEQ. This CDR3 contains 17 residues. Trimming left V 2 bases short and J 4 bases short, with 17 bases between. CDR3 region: CASSQKGGFAGTGELFF. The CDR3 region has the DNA TGTGCCAGCAGCCAAAAAGGGGGTTTTGCGGGCACCGGGGAGCTGTTTTTT.

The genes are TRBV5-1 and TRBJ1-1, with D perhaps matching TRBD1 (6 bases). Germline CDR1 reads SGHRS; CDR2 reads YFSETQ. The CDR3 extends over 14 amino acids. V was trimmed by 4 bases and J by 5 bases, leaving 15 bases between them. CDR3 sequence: CASSPEGVATEAFF. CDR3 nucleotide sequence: TGCGCCAGCAGCCCCGAGGGGGTAGCGACTGAAGCTTTCTTT.

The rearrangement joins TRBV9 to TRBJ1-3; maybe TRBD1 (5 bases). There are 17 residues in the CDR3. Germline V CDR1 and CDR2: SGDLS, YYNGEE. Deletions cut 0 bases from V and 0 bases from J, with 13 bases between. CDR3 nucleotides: TGTGCCAGCAGCGTAGGGGGGGACCCGAGCTCTGGAAACACCATATATTTT. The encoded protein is CASSVGGDPSSGNTIYF.

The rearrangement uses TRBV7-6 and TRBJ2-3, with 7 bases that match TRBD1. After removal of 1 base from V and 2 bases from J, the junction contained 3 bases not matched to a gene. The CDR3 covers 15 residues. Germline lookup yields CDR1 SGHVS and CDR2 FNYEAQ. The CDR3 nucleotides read TGTGCCAGCAGCTTAGGGGACAGCCTCACAGATACGCAGTATTTT. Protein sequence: CASSLGDSLTDTQYF.

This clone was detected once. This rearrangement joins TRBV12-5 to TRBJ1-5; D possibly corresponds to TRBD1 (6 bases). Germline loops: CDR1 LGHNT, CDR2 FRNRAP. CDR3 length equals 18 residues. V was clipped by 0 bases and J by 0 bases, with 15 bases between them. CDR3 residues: CASGLVPQGGSSNQPQHF. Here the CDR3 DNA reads TGTGCTAGTGGTTTGGTACCACAGGGTGGAAGTAGCAATCAGCCCCAGCATTTT.

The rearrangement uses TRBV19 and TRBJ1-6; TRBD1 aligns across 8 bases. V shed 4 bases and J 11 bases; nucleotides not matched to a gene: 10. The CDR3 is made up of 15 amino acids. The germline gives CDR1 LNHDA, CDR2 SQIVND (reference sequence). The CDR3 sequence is CASSTGGQGRAPLHF. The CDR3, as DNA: TGTGCCAGTAGTACTGGAGGACAGGGTCGGGCACCCCTCCACTTT.

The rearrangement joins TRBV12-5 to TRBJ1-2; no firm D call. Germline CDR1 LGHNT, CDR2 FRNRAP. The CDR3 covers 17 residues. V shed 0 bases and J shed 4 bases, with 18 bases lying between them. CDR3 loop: CASGLVLGVGIFYGYTF. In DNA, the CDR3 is TGTGCTAGTGGTTTGGTACTTGGGGTCGGGATATTCTATGGCTACACCTTC.

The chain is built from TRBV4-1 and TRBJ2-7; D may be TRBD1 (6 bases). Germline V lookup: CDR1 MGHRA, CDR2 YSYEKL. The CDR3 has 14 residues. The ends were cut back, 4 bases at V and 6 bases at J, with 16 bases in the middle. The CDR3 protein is CASSRRQDLGEQYF. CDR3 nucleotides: TGCGCCAGCAGCCGCAGACAGGACCTGGGCGAGCAGTACTTC.

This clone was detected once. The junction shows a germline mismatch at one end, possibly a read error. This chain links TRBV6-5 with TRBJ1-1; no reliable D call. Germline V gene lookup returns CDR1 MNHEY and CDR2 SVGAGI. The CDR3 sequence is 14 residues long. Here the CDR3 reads CASTYLGERTEAFF. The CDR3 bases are TGTGCCAGCACTTACCTAGGTGAGAGGACTGAAGCTTTCTTT.

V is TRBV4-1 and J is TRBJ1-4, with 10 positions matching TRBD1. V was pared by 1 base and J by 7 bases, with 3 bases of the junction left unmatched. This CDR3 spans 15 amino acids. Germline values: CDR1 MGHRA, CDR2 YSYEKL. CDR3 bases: TGCGCCAGCAGCCAAGTGGGGACAGGGGTTGAAAAACTGTTTTTT. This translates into CASSQVGTGVEKLFF.

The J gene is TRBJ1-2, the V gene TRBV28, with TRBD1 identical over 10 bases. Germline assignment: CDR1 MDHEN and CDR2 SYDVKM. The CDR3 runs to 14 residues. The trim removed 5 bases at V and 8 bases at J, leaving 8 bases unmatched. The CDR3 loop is CASSAPGQGRGYTF. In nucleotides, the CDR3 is TGTGCCAGCAGTGCCCCGGGACAGGGGCGCGGCTACACCTTC.

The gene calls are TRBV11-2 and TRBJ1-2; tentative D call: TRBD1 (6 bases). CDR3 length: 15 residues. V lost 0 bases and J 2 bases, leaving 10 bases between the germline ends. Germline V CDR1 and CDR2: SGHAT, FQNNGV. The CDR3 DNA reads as TGTGCCAGCAGCTTAGATCGCACAGGGAACTATGGCTACACCTTC. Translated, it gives CASSLDRTGNYGYTF.